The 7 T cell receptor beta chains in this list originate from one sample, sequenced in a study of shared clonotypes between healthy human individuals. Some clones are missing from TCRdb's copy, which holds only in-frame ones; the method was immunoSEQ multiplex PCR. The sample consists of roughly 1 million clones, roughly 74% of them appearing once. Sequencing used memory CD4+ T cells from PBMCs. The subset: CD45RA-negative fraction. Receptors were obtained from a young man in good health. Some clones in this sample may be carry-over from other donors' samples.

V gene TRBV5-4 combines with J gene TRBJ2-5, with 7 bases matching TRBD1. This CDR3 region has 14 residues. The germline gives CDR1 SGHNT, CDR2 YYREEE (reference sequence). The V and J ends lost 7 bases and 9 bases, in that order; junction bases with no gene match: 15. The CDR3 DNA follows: TGTGCCAGCCAACAACAGGGATACCAGGGGGCCCAGTACTTC. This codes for CASQQQGYQGAQYF.

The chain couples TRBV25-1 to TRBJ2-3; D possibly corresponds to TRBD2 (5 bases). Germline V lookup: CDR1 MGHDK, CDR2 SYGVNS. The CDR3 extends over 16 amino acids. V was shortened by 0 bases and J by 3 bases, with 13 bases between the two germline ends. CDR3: CASSEYNQPGTDTQYF. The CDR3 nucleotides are TGTGCCAGCAGTGAATACAACCAGCCGGGGACAGATACGCAGTATTTT.

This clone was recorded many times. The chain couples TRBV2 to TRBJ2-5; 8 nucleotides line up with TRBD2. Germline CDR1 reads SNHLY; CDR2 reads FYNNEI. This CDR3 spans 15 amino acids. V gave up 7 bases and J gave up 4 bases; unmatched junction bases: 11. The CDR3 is CASTRAAGEVETQYF. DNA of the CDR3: TGTGCCAGCACCCGGGCAGCGGGAGAGGTAGAGACCCAGTACTTC.

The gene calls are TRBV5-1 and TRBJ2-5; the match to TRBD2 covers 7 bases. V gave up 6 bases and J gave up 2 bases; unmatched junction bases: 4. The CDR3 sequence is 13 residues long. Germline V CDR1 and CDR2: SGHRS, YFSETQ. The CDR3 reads CASTRGLQETQYF. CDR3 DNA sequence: TGCGCCAGCACTCGGGGACTACAAGAGACCCAGTACTTC.

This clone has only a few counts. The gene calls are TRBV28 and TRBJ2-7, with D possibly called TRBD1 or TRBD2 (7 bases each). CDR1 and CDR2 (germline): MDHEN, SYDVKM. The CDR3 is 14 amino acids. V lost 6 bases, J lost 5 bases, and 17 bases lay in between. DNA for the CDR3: TGTGCCAGCAGCCTAGGGGCAGGGGGGGACGAGCAGTACTTC. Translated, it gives CASSLGAGGDEQYF.

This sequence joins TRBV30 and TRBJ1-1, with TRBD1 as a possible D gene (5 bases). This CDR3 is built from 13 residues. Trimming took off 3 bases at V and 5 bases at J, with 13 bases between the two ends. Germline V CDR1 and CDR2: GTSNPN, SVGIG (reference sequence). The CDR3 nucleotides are TGTGCCTGGAGCCAGGGAGGAGAAACTGAAGCTTTCTTT. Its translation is CAWSQGGETEAFF.

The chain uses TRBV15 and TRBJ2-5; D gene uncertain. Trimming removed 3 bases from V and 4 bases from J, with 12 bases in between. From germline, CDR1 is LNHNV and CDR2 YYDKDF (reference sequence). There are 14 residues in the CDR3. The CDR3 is CATSSKAGPETQYF. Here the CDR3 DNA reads TGTGCCACCAGCAGCAAGGCCGGCCCAGAGACCCAGTACTTC.